A selection of T cell receptor beta chains follows, all from one sample in a study of T cells in Graves' hyperthyroidism and ophthalmopathy. TCRdb reanalysed the multiplex PCR reads using MiXCR and keeps one entry per CDR3 protein. The sample shows approximately 410,000 distinct CDR3 sequences, roughly 15% of them seen only once. The sample was blood. These TCRs come from a woman aged 18 to 35 with Graves' hyperthyroidism. Both conserved end residues are part of each CDR3. A D gene is named only where the DNA matches it firmly. The size entry is marked missing in some rows and otherwise reads once, few, many or a size class.

clone size	V gene	J gene	D gene	CDR3 DNA	CDR3 protein
many	TRBV30	TRBJ2-7	TRBD2	TGTGCCTGGAGTGTTTCGGGAGGGAGGTACGAGCAGTACTTC	CAWSVSGGRYEQYF
.	TRBV6-1	TRBJ2-4	.	TGTGCCAGCAGTGACGGGATCCTACTAGCCAAAAACATTCAGTACTTC	CASSDGILLAKNIQYF
few	TRBV7-3	TRBJ1-2	.	TGTGCCAGCAGCTTAACCCCAGGGGCTGGCTACACCTTC	CASSLTPGAGYTF
many	TRBV28	TRBJ2-1	.	TGTGCCAGCACCCGGGACCCAAAGCCCGCAGAGCAGTTCTTC	CASTRDPKPAEQFF
.	TRBV6-5	TRBJ2-1	TRBD2	TGTGCCAGCAGTTACTCCAGTCAGTCCATAGCGGGAGTTTTGGGTAATGAGCAGTTCTTC	CASSYSSQSIAGVLGNEQFF
few	TRBV7-6	TRBJ2-6	.	TGTGCCAGCAGCTTTGCAGGTCGATCTGGGGCCAACGTCCTGACTTTC	CASSFAGRSGANVLTF
.	TRBV7-3	TRBJ2-1	.	TGTGCCAGCAGCTTCGACTCTGGGAATGAGCAGTTCTTC	CASSFDSGNEQFF
.	TRBV30	TRBJ1-5	TRBD1	TGTGCCTGGAGTGTCCATTGGGGTGGGACAGGGGATCAGCCCCAGCATTTT	CAWSVHWGGTGDQPQHF
.	TRBV2	TRBJ2-5	.	TGTGCCAGCAAGGTGGGAAGCGGGCAGACCCAGTACTTC	CASKVGSGQTQYF
many	TRBV30	TRBJ2-1	TRBD2	TGTGCCTGGACCAGTAGCGGGAGAGTCAATGAGCAGTTCTTC	CAWTSSGRVNEQFF
many	TRBV5-1	TRBJ2-7	TRBD2	TGCGCCAGCAGCCATGGGACGCCCGGGACTAGCGGTTACGAGCAGTACTTC	CASSHGTPGTSGYEQYF
few	TRBV12-3/TRBV12-4	TRBJ1-5	.	TGTCTGGGACGGCCCCTTTATAGCAATCAGCCCCAGCATTTT	CLGRPLYSNQPQHF
many	TRBV28	TRBJ1-5	.	TGTGCCAGCAGCTCCCCGGACACATATCAGCCCCAGCATTTT	CASSSPDTYQPQHF
few	TRBV7-6	TRBJ2-7	TRBD1	TGTGCCAGCAGCTACGACAGGGGGCTATCCTACGAGCAGTACTTC	CASSYDRGLSYEQYF
.	TRBV30	TRBJ1-1	.	TGTGCCTGGAAGTTCTTGGGTGGGAACACTGAAGCTTTCTTT	CAWKFLGGNTEAFF
many	TRBV30	TRBJ1-1	.	TGTGCCTGGGACCGGCCGCCTTTGAACACTGAAGCTTTCTTT	CAWDRPPLNTEAFF
many	TRBV30	TRBJ2-1	TRBD1	TGTGCCTGGGGACAGGGGGGGAATGAGCAGTTCTTC	CAWGQGGNEQFF
many	TRBV27	TRBJ2-1	.	TGTGCCAGCAGTTCCCTTGACTTACCTCCCAGTAAGCAGTTCTTC	CASSSLDLPPSKQFF
many	TRBV6-1	TRBJ2-1	.	TGTGCCAGCAGGGGGGGTTCCCGCAATGAGCAGTTCTTC	CASRGGSRNEQFF
.	TRBV6-2/TRBV6-3	TRBJ2-7	.	TGTGCCAGCAGACTAGTTTCCGAGCAGTACTTC	CASRLVSEQYF
few	TRBV7-2	TRBJ1-2	TRBD1	TGTGCCAGCAGCTTAGCTAGAGGGGGCGCCTACTATGGCTACACCTTC	CASSLARGGAYYGYTF
many	TRBV12-3/TRBV12-4	TRBJ1-1	TRBD1	TGTGCCAGCAGCCAGGGACAGGGGGCCACTGAAGCTTTCTTT	CASSQGQGATEAFF
few	TRBV6-5	TRBJ1-2	.	TGTGCCAGCAGTTACCTTACGGGGACCACCGGCAGTAACTATGGCTACACCTTC	CASSYLTGTTGSNYGYTF
.	TRBV9	TRBJ2-1	.	TGTGCCAGCAGCGTAGCGGGTGAATACTACAATGAGCAGTTCTTC	CASSVAGEYYNEQFF